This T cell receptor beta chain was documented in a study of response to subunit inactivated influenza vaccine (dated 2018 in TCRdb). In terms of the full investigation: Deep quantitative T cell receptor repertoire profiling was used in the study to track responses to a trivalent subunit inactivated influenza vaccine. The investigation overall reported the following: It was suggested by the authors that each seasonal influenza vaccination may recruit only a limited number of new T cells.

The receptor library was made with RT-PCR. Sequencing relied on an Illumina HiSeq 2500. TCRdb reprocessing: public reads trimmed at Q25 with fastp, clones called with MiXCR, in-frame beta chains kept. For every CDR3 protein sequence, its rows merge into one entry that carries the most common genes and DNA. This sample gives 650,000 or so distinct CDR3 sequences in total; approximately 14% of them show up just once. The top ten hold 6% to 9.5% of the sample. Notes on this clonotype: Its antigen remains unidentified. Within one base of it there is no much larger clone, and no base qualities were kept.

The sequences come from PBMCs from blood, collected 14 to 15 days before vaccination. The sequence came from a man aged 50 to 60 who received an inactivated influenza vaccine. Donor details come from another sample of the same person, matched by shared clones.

The CDR3 protein is CATSRDGASGTDTQYF. The base sequence is TGTGCCACCAGCAGAGATGGGGCTAGCGGCACAGATACGCAGTATTTT. The sequence joins TRBV15 to TRBJ2-3, and TRBD2 may be the D gene, going by 6 matching bases. V loses 0 bases, J loses 1 base, and the germline ends lie 11 bases apart. From cysteine to phenylalanine, the CDR3 is 16 amino acids long. The CDR3 DNA has 48 bases and is translated from base 1. In the germline V gene (reference sequence), CDR1 corresponds to LNHNV and CDR2 to YYDKDF.